The 15 T cell receptor beta chains reported below all come from one sample, sequenced in a study of control samples from healthy donors and cancer patients. Measured with immunoSEQ multiplex PCR; TCRdb has only the in-frame clones, and not every one. The table has about 250,000 clones, roughly 82% seen once. The sample consisted of PBMCs. The source is a woman in her sixties with lung cancer.

The chain couples TRBV15 to TRBJ2-7, with D perhaps matching TRBD1 (5 bases). The CDR3 has 15 amino acids. Germline loops: CDR1 LNHNV, CDR2 YYDKDF (reference sequence). V was trimmed by 1 base and J by 5 bases, leaving 15 bases between them. The DNA for the CDR3 is TGTGCCACCAGCAGAGGTGGGTTGGGCAGGGACGAGCAGTACTTC. Its translation is CATSRGGLGRDEQYF.

The V gene is TRBV11-2, the J gene TRBJ2-2; D is unclear. The CDR3 extends over 12 amino acids. Trimming left V 3 bases short and J 5 bases short, with 4 bases between. Germline V lookup: CDR1 SGHAT, CDR2 FQNNGV. CDR3 nucleotides: TGTGCCAGCAGCTTGTGGACCGGGGAGCTGTTTTTT. As protein: CASSLWTGELFF. Using reference TRBV11-2 and TRBJ2-2 for the parts outside the CDR3, the full variable domain is EAGVAQSPRYKIIEKRQSVAFWCNPISGHATLYWYQQILGQGPKLLIQFQNNGVVDDSQLPKDRFSAERLKGVDSTLKIQPAKLEDSAVYLCASSLWTGELFFGEGSRLTVL.

The rearrangement joins TRBV12-3 or TRBV12-4 to TRBJ2-5; TRBD1 aligns across 9 bases. Trimming cost V 6 bases and J 3 bases; bases outside gene matches: 2. CDR3 size: 13 residues. The CDR3 DNA reads as TGTGCCAGCAGACGGGACAGGGAAGAGACCCAGTACTTC. It encodes CASRRDREETQYF.

The chain carries TRBV13 and TRBJ2-7; D could derive from TRBD1 or TRBD2 (5 bases each). There are 14 residues in the CDR3. Germline-derived CDR1 and CDR2 are PRHDT and FYEKMQ (reference sequence). Trimming removed 0 bases from V and 9 bases from J, with 15 bases in between. The chain's CDR3 is CASSLGGAPAGQYF. In nucleotides, the CDR3 is TGTGCCAGCAGCTTAGGCGGGGCCCCGGCGGGGCAGTACTTC.

The chain couples TRBV7-9 to TRBJ2-7, with 10 bases lining up with TRBD1. Trimming at V came to 5 bases and at J to 3 bases, leaving 4 bases not matched to a gene. The CDR3 runs to 14 residues. The germline gives CDR1 SEHNR, CDR2 FQNEAQ (reference sequence). The CDR3 spells CASSPRDRGYEQYF. The CDR3 bases are TGTGCCAGCAGCCCCCGGGACAGGGGCTACGAGCAGTACTTC.

The chain recombines TRBV3-1 (or the pseudogene TRBV3-2) with TRBJ1-2, with 8 bases identical to TRBD1. The V segment lost 5 bases and the J segment 6 bases; nucleotides outside the gene matches: 11. This CDR3 is built from 15 residues. CDR1 is LGHDT, CDR2 YNNKEL, per germline (reference sequence). CDR3: CASSYLGTGQNGYTF. CDR3 in DNA: TGTGCCAGCAGCTATCTGGGGACAGGCCAAAATGGCTACACCTTC.

The J gene is TRBJ2-7, the V gene TRBV2; D possibly matches TRBD1 or TRBD2 (6 bases each). Trimming left V 7 bases short and J 7 bases short, with 20 bases between. The CDR3 sequence is 14 residues long. Per germline, CDR1 SNHLY and CDR2 FYNNEI. The CDR3 DNA follows: TGTGCCAGCAAGGCAGGACCGGGGGCGGGGGAGCAGTACTTC. The encoded protein is CASKAGPGAGEQYF.

J is TRBJ1-4 and V is TRBV19, with 9 bases lining up with TRBD1. V shed 4 bases, J shed 8 bases, and the junction held 5 bases outside the gene matches. This CDR3 spans 14 amino acids. Per the germline V gene, CDR1 is LNHDA and CDR2 is SQIVND (reference sequence). CDR3 coding DNA: TGTGCCAGTAGTAAGGACAGGGGAGGGGAAAAACTGTTTTTT. Translated, it gives CASSKDRGGEKLFF.

The V gene is TRBV7-6, the J gene TRBJ2-1; maybe TRBD1 (6 bases). The CDR3 runs to 12 residues. Between the trimmed V and J ends, which lost 5 bases and 9 bases, there was a span of 11 bases. CDR1 is SGHVS and CDR2 is FNYEAQ in the germline V gene. CDR3 in amino acids: CASSPQGTEQFF. CDR3 nucleotide sequence: TGTGCCAGCAGCCCTCAGGGGACTGAGCAGTTCTTC.

V and J are TRBV6-5 and TRBJ2-5; 7 nucleotides agree with TRBD1. This CDR3 region has 16 residues. Germline lookup yields CDR1 MNHEY and CDR2 SVGAGI. Trimming took 2 bases from V and 2 from J; bases not matched to a gene: 8. The CDR3 is CASSYTWTGTQETQYF. CDR3 sequence (DNA): TGTGCCAGCAGTTACACTTGGACAGGAACACAAGAGACCCAGTACTTC.

In its sample, this clone was seen many times. J is TRBJ2-2 and V is TRBV4-1; 16 nucleotides line up with TRBD2. This CDR3 has 18 amino acids. V gave up 6 bases and J gave up 9 bases; unmatched junction bases: 13. Per germline, CDR1 MGHRA and CDR2 YSYEKL. The CDR3 here is CASRSGLAGGPYVRELFF. CDR3 bases: TGCGCCAGCAGGTCGGGACTAGCGGGGGGGCCATACGTGAGGGAGCTGTTTTTT.

The chain links TRBV27 to TRBJ2-5; 7 positions agree with TRBD1. Germline CDR1 MNHEY, CDR2 SMNVEV (reference sequence). This CDR3 has 16 residues. The V gene end was trimmed by 3 bases and the J gene end by 2 bases; junction bases not matched to a gene: 9. The CDR3 nucleotides are TGTGCCAGCAGTTTTTCGGACAGGCGCTCACAAGAGACCCAGTACTTC. The encoded protein is CASSFSDRRSQETQYF.

V usage is TRBV2 and J usage is TRBJ2-1; D unclear. Looked up from germline, CDR1 is SNHLY and CDR2 is FYNNEI. Trimming took 6 bases from V and 10 from J, leaving 16 bases between them. This CDR3 has 13 amino acids. The CDR3: CASRLYGPPEQFF. CDR3 coding DNA: TGTGCCAGCAGGCTTTACGGGCCCCCGGAGCAGTTCTTC.

This clone showed up just a few times. J is TRBJ2-5 and V is TRBV2, with 9 bases aligning to TRBD1. This CDR3 region has 15 residues. Germline V CDR1 and CDR2: SNHLY, FYNNEI. Unmatched junction bases numbered 12, after V lost 8 bases and J lost 5 bases. For the CDR3, the DNA is TGTGCCAGCGGGGGACAGGGAATCCCTGACGAGACCCAGTACTTC. This encodes CASGGQGIPDETQYF.

The chain combines TRBV28 with TRBJ1-1; maybe TRBD1 (6 bases). V lost 4 bases to trimming and J lost 6 bases, with 9 bases between them. Germline V gene data show CDR1 as MDHEN and CDR2 as SYDVKM. The CDR3 contains 12 residues. The CDR3 sequence is CASSSGVPEAFF. For the CDR3, the DNA is TGTGCCAGCAGTTCAGGGGTACCTGAAGCTTTCTTT.